This T cell receptor (beta chain) is drawn from a study of vaccination and CD4 T cells after COVID-19. Turning to the study itself: Stimulation used overlapping spike peptides from SARS-CoV-2, HCoV-NL63, HCoV-OC43 and HCoV-229E.

About this clonotype itself: Its antigen is still unknown.

Described treatment: approximately 10-day PBMC culture with coronavirus spike peptide pools or control peptides (ViraFEST assay). Study-level results: Reactive clonotype counts went from median roughly 19 after infection to 35 to 40 after vaccination, nonsignificantly.

CD4+ T cells that had been cultured provided DNA sequenced with the Oncomine TCR Beta short-read assay. MiXCR, applied by TCRdb to the PCR reads, yields one record per CDR3 protein. The profile shows 15,000 to 20,000 distinct CDR3 sequences, around 50% of them singletons. Sequencing was performed on CD4+ T cells from blood, cultured in vitro. The clonotype comes from a human donor who had recovered from COVID-19.

The CDR3, as DNA: TGTGCCAGCAGCCAAGATAGGCAGACCCAGTACTTC. Translated, it gives CASSQDRQTQYF. This sequence joins TRBV3-1 and TRBJ2-5; D gene unclear. Per germline, CDR1 LGHDT and CDR2 YNNKEL (reference sequence). Trimming stripped 0 bases from V and 6 bases from J, with 5 bases between. The CDR3 is 12 amino acids.